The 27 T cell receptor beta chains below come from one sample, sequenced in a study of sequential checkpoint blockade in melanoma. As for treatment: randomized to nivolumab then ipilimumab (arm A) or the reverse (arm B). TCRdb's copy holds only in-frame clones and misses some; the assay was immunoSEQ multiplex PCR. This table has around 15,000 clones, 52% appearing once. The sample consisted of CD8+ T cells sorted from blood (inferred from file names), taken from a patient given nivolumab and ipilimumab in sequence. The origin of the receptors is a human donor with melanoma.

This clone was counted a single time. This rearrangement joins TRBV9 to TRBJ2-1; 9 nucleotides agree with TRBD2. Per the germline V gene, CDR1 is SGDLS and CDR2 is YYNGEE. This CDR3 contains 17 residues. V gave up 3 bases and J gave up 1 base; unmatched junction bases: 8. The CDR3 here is CASSAGRLAGSYNEQFF. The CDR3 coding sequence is TGTGCCAGCAGCGCTGGTCGGCTAGCGGGGTCCTACAATGAGCAGTTCTTC. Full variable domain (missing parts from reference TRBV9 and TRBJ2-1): DSGVTQTPKHLITATGQRVTLRCSPRSGDLSVYWYQQSLDQGLQFLIQYYNGEERAKGNILERFSAQQFPDLHSELNLSSLELGDSALYFCASSAGRLAGSYNEQFFGPGTRLTVL.

The CDR3 sequence: CASSLSGAYEQYF. DNA of the CDR3: TGCGCCAGCAGCTTGTCGGGTGCCTACGAGCAGTACTTC. The chain carries TRBV5-1 and TRBJ2-7; D not certain. The CDR3 sequence is 13 residues long. CDR1 is SGHRS and CDR2 is YFSETQ in the germline V gene. The germline V and J ends were trimmed by 1 base and 2 bases, with 7 bases remaining between them.

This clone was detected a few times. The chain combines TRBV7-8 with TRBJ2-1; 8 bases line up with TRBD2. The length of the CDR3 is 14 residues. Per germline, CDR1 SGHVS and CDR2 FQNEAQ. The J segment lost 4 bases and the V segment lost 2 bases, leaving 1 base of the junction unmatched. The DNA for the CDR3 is TGTGCCAGCAGCTTATTAGCGGGGTACAATGAGCAGTTCTTC. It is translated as CASSLLAGYNEQFF.

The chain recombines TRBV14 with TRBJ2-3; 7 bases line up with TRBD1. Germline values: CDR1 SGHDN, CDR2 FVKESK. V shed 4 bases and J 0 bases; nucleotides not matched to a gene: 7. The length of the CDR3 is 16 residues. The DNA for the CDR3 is TGTGCCAGCAGCCCGTCGGGACAGCCTAGCACAGATACGCAGTATTTT. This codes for CASSPSGQPSTDTQYF.

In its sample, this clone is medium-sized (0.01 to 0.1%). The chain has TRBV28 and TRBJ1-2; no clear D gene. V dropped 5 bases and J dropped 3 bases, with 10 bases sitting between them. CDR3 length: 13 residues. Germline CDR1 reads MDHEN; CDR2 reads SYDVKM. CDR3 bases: TGTGCCAGCAGTCCCCCCGGGGACTATGGCTACACCTTC. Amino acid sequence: CASSPPGDYGYTF.

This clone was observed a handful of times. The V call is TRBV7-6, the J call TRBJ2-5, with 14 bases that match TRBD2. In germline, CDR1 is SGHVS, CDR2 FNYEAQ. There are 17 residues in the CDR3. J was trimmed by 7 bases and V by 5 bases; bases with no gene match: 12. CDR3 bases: TGTGCCAGCAGCCCCACGACTAGCGGGGGGGGAGGGGTGACCCAGTACTTC. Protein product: CASSPTTSGGGGVTQYF.

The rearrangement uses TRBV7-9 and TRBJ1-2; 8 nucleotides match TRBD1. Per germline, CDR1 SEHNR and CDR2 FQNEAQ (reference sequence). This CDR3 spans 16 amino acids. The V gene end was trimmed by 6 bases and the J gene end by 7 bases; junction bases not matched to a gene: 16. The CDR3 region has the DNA TGTGCCAGCAGAGAAACTAGGACAGGGTGGACCTTTGGCTACACCTTC. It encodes CASRETRTGWTFGYTF.

CDR3: CASSIVGRTGELFF. DNA of the CDR3: TGTGCCAGTAGTATAGTAGGGAGAACCGGGGAGCTGTTTTTT. The V call is TRBV19, the J call TRBJ2-2, with a possible D match to TRBD2 (5 bases). There are 14 residues in the CDR3. Germline-derived CDR1 and CDR2 are LNHDA and SQIVND (reference sequence). The ends were cut back, 1 base at V and 5 bases at J, with 8 bases in the middle.

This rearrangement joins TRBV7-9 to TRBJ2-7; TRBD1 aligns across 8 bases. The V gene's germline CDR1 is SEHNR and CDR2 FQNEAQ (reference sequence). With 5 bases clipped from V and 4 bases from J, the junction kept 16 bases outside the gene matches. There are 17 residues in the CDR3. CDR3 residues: CASSLDQPGQAVYEQYF. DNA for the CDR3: TGTGCCAGCAGCCTAGACCAGCCGGGACAGGCCGTGTACGAGCAGTACTTC.

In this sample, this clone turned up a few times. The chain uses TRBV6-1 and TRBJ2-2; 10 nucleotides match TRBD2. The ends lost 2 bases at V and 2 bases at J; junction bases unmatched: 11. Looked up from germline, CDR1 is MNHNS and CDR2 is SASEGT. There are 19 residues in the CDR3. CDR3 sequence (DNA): TGTGCCAGCAGTGAACTTCGTCGGCTAGCGGGGGCAAACACCGGGGAGCTGTTTTTT. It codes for CASSELRRLAGANTGELFF.

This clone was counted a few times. The CDR3 nucleotides are TGTGCCAGCAGCTTTCCCGCGGGGGGATCGAACACTGAAGCTTTCTTT. Residues: CASSFPAGGSNTEAFF. This chain connects TRBV7-9 to TRBJ1-1; TRBD1 is a possible D gene (5 bases). V was trimmed by 3 bases and J by 1 base, leaving 15 bases between them. The CDR3 spans 16 residues. CDR1 SEHNR and CDR2 FQNEAQ come from the germline V gene (reference sequence).

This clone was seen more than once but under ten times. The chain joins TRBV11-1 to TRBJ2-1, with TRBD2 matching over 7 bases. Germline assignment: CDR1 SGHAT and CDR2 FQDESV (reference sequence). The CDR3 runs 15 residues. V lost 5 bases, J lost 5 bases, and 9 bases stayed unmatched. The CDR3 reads CASSLGGTYNNEQFF. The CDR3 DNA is TGTGCCAGCAGCCTCGGGGGGACTTATAACAATGAGCAGTTCTTC.

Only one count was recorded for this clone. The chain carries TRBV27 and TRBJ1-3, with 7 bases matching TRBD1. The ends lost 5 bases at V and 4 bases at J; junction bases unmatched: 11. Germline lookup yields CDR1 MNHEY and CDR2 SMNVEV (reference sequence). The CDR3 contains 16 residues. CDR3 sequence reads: CASSPYDRASGNTIYF. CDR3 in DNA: TGTGCCAGCAGTCCATACGACAGGGCAAGCGGAAACACCATATATTTT.

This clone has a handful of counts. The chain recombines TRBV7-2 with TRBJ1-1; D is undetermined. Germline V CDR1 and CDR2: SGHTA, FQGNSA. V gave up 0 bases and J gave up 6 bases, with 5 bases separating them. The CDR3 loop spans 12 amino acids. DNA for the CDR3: TGTGCCAGCAGCTTAGCGGGAGCTGAAGCTTTCTTT. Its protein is CASSLAGAEAFF.

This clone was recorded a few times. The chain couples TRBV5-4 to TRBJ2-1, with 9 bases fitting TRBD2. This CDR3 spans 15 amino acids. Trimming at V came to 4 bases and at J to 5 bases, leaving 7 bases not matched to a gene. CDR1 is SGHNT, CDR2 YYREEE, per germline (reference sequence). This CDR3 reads CASSLVGLANNEQFF. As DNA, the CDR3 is TGTGCCAGCAGCCTAGTCGGACTAGCGAACAATGAGCAGTTCTTC.

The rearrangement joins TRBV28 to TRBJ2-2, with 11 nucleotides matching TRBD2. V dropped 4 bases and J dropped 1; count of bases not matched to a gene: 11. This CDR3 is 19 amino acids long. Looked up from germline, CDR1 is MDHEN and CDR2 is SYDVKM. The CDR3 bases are TGTGCCAGCAGTTCCCTGGGACTAGCGGAGAGACAGAACACCGGGGAGCTGTTTTTT. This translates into CASSSLGLAERQNTGELFF. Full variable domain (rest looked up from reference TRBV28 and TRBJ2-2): DVKVTQSSRYLVKRTGEKVFLECVQDMDHENMFWYRQDPGLGLRLIYFSYDVKMKEKGDIPEGYSVSREKKERFSLILESASTNQTSMYLCASSSLGLAERQNTGELFFGEGSRLTVL.

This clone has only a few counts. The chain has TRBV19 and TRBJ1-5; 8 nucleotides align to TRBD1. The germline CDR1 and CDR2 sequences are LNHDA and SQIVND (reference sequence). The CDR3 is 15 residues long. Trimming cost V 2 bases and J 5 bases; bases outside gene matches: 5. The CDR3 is CASSIHRGSDQPQHF. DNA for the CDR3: TGTGCCAGTAGTATACACAGGGGGTCGGATCAGCCCCAGCATTTT.

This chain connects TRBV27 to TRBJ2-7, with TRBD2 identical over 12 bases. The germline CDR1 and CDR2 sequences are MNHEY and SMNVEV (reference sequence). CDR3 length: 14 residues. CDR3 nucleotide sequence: TGTGCGAGCGGCCTAGCGGGAGGGTCCTACGAGCAGTACTTC. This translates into CASGLAGGSYEQYF.

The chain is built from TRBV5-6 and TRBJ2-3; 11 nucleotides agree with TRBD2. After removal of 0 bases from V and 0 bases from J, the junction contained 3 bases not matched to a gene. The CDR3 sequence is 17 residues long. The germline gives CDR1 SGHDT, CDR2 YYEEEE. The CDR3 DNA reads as TGTGCCAGCAGCTTGGGACTAGCGGGGAGAAGCACAGATACGCAGTATTTT. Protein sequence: CASSLGLAGRSTDTQYF.

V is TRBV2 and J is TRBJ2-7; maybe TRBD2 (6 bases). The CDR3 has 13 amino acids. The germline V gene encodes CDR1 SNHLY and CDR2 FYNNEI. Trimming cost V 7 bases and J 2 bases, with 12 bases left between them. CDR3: CASKASAAYEQYF. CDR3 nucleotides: TGTGCCAGCAAAGCTAGCGCCGCCTACGAGCAGTACTTC.

CDR3 sequence reads: CASSQDMSRGSYEQYF. The CDR3 nucleotides read TGTGCCAGCAGCCAAGATATGTCCAGGGGCTCCTACGAGCAGTACTTC. The rearrangement joins TRBV4-2 to TRBJ2-7; TRBD1 might be the D (6 bases). Germline V CDR1 and CDR2: LGHNA, YNFKEQ. With 0 bases removed from V and 0 bases from J, the gap between germline ends came to 12 bases. The CDR3 runs 16 residues.

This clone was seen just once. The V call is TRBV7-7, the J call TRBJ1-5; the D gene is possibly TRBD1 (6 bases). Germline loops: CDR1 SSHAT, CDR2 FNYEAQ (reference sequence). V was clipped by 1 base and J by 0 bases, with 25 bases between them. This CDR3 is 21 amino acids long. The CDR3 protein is CASSLGRTRTALPYSNQPQHF. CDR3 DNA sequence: TGTGCCAGCAGCTTAGGGAGGACTAGGACAGCTTTGCCCTATAGCAATCAGCCCCAGCATTTT.

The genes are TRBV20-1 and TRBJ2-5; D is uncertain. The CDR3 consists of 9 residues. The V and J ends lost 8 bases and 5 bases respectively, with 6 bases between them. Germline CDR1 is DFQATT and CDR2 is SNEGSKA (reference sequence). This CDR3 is CSFGETQYF. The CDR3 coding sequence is TGCAGTTTCGGGGAGACCCAGTACTTC.

The DNA for the CDR3 is TGTGCCAGCAGCCGCTTAAAGGGGGGGACAGGGGCCTACGAGCAGTACTTC. Translation gives CASSRLKGGTGAYEQYF. The chain is built from TRBV4-2 and TRBJ2-7; 10 bases are a match to TRBD1. Germline values: CDR1 LGHNA, CDR2 YNFKEQ. Trimming at V came to 4 bases and at J to 2 bases, leaving 11 bases not matched to a gene. The CDR3 is 17 amino acids.

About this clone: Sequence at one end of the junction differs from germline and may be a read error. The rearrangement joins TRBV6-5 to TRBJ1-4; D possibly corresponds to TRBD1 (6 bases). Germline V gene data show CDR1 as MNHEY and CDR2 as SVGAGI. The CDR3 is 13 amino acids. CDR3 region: CASSSSPGTFLHF. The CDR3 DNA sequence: TGTGCCAGCAGCTCCTCACCCGGGACATTCTTACACTTT.

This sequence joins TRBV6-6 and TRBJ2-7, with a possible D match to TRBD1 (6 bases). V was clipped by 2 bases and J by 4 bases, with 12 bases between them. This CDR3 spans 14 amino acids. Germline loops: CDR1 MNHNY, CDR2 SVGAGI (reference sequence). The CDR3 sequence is CASSYTLQGYEQYF. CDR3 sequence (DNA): TGTGCCAGCAGTTACACCTTGCAGGGGTACGAGCAGTACTTC.

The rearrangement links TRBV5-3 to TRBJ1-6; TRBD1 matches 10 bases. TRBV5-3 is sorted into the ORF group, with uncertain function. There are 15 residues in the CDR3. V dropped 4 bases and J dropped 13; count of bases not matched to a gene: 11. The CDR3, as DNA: TGTGCCAGAAGCCTGGGCCGGAGGACAGGGGGTCCCCTCCACTTT. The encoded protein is CARSLGRRTGGPLHF.